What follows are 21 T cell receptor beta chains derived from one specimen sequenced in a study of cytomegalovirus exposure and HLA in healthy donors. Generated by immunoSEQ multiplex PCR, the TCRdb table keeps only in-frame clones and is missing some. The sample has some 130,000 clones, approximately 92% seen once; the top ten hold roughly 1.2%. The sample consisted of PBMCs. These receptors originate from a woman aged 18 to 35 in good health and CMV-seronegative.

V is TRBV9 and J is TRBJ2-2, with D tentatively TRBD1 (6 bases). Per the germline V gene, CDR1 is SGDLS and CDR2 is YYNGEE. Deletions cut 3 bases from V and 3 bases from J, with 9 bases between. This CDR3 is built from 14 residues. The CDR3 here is CASSDTGYTGELFF. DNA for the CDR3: TGTGCCAGCAGCGATACAGGGTACACCGGGGAGCTGTTTTTT. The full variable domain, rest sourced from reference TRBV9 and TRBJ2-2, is DSGVTQTPKHLITATGQRVTLRCSPRSGDLSVYWYQQSLDQGLQFLIQYYNGEERAKGNILERFSAQQFPDLHSELNLSSLELGDSALYFCASSDTGYTGELFFGEGSRLTVL.

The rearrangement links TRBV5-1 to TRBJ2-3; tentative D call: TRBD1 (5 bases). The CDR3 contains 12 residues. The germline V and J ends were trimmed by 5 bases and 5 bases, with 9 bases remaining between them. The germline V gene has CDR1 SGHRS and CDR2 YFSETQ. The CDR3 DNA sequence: TGCGCCAGCAGTCGAGGACAAGATACGCAGTATTTT. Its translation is CASSRGQDTQYF.

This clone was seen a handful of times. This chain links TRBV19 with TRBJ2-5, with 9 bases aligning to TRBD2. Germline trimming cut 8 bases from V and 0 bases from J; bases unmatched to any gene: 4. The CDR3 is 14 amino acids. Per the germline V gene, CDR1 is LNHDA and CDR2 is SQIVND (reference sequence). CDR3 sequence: CASRLAGYQETQYF. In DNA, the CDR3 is TGTGCCAGTCGGCTAGCGGGATACCAAGAGACCCAGTACTTC. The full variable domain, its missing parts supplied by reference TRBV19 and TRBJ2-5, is DGGITQSPKYLFRKEGQNVTLSCEQNLNHDAMYWYRQDPGQGLRLIYYSQIVNDFQKGDIAEGYSVSREKKESFPLTVTSAQKNPTAFYLCASRLAGYQETQYFGPGTRLLVL.

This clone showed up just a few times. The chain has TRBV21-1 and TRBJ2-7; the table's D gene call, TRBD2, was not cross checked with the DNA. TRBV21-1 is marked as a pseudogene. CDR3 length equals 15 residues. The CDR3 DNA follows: TGTGCCAGCACCTCCTTGCGGGGGTTCTCCTACGAGCAGTACTTC. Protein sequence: CASTSLRGFSYEQYF.

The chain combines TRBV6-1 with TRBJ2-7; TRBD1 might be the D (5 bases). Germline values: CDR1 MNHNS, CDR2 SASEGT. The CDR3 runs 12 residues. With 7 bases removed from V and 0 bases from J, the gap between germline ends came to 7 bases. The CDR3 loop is CASKTGSYEQYF. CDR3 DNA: TGTGCCAGCAAAACAGGCTCCTACGAGCAGTACTTC.

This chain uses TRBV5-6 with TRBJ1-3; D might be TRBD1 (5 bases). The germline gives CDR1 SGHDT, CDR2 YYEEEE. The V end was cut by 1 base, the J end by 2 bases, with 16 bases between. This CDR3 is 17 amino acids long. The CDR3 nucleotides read TGTGCCAGCAGCTTGTTAAGGGGAATAAGACCTGGAAACACCATATATTTT. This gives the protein CASSLLRGIRPGNTIYF.

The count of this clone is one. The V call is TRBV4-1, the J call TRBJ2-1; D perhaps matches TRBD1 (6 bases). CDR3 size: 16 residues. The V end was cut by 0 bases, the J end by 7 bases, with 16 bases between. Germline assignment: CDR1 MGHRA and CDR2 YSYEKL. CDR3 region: CASSQDGVGAFNEQFF. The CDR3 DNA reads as TGCGCCAGCAGCCAAGACGGTGTGGGGGCTTTTAATGAGCAGTTCTTC.

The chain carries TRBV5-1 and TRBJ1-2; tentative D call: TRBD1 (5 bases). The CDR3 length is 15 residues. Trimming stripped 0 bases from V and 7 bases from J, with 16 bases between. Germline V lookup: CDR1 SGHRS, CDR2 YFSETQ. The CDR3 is CASSLEGGPGSGYTF. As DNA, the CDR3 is TGCGCCAGCAGCTTGGAGGGAGGGCCAGGGAGTGGCTACACCTTC.

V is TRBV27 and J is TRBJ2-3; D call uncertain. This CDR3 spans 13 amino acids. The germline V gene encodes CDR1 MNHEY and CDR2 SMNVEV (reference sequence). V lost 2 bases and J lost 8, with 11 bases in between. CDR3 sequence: CASSLVVSRTQYF. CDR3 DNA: TGTGCCAGCAGTTTAGTGGTTTCGCGTACGCAGTATTTT.

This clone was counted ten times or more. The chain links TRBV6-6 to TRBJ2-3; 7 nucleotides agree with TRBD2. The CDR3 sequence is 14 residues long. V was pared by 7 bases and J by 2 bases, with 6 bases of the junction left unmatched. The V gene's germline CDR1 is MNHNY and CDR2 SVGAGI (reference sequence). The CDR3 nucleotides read TGTGCCAGCAAGCGGGGCGAGGACACAGATACGCAGTATTTT. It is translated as CASKRGEDTDTQYF.

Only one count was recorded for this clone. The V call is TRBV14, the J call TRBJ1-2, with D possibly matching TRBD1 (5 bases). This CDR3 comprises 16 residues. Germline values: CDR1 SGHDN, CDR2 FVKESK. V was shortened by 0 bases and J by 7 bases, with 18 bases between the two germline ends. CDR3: CASSQDRRGRAGGYTF. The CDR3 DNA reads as TGTGCCAGCAGCCAAGATCGGAGGGGCAGGGCCGGTGGCTACACCTTC.

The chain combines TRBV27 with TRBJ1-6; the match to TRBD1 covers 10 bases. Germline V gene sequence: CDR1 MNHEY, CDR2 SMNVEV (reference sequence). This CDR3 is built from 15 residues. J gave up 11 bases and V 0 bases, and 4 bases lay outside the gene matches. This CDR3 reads CASSLSGTGVPPLHF. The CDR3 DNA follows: TGTGCCAGCAGTTTATCCGGGACAGGGGTCCCACCCCTCCACTTT.

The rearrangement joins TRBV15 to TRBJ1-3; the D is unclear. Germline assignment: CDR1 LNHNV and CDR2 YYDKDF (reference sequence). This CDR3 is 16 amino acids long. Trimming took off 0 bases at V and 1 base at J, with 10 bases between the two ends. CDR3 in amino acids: CATSRDYQRSGNTIYF. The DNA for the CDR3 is TGTGCCACCAGCAGAGATTATCAGAGGTCTGGAAACACCATATATTTT.

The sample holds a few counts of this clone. CDR3 DNA: TGTGCCAGCTCATCGGACAGGGGCCGTAATGAGCAGTTCTTC. It encodes CASSSDRGRNEQFF. The chain combines TRBV18 with TRBJ2-1; 9 nucleotides align to TRBD1. The germline gives CDR1 KGHSH, CDR2 LQKENI. CDR3 length: 14 amino acids. V shed 5 bases, J shed 7 bases, and the junction held 6 bases outside the gene matches.

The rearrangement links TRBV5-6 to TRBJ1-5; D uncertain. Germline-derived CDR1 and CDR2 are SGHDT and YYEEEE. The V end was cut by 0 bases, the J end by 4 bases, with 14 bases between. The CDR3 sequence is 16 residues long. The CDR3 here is CASSLGGGRTNQPQHF. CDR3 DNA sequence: TGTGCCAGCAGCTTGGGCGGTGGCCGAACAAATCAGCCCCAGCATTTT.

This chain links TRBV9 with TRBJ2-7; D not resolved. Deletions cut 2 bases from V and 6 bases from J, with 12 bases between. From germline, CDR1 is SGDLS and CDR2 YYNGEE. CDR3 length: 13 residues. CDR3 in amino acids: CASSVSASGEQYF. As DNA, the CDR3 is TGTGCCAGCAGCGTCTCCGCTTCGGGCGAGCAGTACTTC.

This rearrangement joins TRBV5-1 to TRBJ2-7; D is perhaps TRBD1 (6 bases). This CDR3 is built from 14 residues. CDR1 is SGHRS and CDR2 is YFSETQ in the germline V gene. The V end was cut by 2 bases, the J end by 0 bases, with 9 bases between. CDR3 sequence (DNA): TGCGCCAGCAGCTTACAGACAGGCTCCTACGAGCAGTACTTC. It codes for CASSLQTGSYEQYF.

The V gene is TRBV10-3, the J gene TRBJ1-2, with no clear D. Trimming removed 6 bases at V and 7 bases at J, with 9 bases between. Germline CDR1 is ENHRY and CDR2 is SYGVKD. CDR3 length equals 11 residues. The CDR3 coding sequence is TGTGCCATCAGCCTCAACGGTGGCTACACCTTC. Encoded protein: CAISLNGGYTF.

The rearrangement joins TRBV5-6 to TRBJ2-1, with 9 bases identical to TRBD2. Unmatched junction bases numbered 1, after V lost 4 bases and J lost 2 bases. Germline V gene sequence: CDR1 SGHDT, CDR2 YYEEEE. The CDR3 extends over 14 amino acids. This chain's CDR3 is CASSRGRAYNEQFF. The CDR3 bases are TGTGCCAGCAGCCGCGGGAGGGCCTACAATGAGCAGTTCTTC.

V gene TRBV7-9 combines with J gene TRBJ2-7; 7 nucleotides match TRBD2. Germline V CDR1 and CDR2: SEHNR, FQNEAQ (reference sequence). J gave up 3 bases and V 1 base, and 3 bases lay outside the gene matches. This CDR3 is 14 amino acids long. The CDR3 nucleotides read TGTGCCAGCAGCTTAGGGGGCGGGGGCTACGAGCAGTACTTC. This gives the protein CASSLGGGGYEQYF.

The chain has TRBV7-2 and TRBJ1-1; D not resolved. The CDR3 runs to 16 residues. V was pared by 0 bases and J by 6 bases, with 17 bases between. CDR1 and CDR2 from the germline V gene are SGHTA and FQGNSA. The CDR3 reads CASSLASSRPLAEAFF. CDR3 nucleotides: TGTGCCAGCAGCTTAGCGTCGTCCAGGCCACTCGCTGAAGCTTTCTTT.